This TCR beta chain originates from a study of blood T cell repertoires in COVID-19. The CDR3 is 11 amino acids. Germline V CDR1 and CDR2: MGHRA, YSYEKL. V was clipped by 8 bases and J by 11 bases; unmatched bases: 5. This clone was picked up a small number of times. Authors' data handling: For nucleated cells, counts were estimated from reference gene primer amplification. Only in-frame clones appear in the TCRdb table, and some are missing; sequencing was by immunoSEQ multiplex PCR. That table is the source of V, J and clone size, and D and trimming were worked out from the DNA. Among 100,000 to 150,000 clones, about 80% were seen once, and the ten largest hold around 6.6%.

This receptor was taken from a man in his 70s with acute or convalescent COVID-19. The sequencing input was peripheral blood. The V gene is TRBV4-1, the J gene TRBJ1-1; 10 bases agree with TRBD1. CDR3 region: CASVGTGVAFF. CDR3 sequence (DNA): TGCGCCAGCGTGGGGACAGGGGTCGCTTTCTTT.